This T cell receptor (beta chain) originates from a study of molecular identifiers for immune sequencing clone quantification. Library preparation followed earlier protocols using designated TCR primers. TCRdb processed the PCR reads anew with MiXCR; each CDR3 protein has one entry. The table includes some 320,000 distinct CDR3 sequences, 24% detected once. The CDR3 has 15 residues. Germline-derived CDR1 and CDR2 are SGHKS and YYEKEE (reference sequence). The V end was cut by 0 bases, the J end by 0 bases, with 8 bases between. This clonotype was detected many times. The antigen is unknown. General study points: Beyond 20 RNA copies, clones held over 97% of effector molecules, compared with under 1% in naive cells.

The sequence derives from a human donor in good health. Some libraries in this study had Jurkat cell RNA spiked in. The chain carries TRBV5-5 and TRBJ2-3; no reliable D call. Material: naive CD8+ T cells from blood, with Jurkat cell RNA spiked in. Described subset: FACS-sorted CD8+CD4-CCR7+CD45RA+ naive T cells. CDR3 residues: CASSLVGRSTDTQYF. In DNA, the CDR3 is TGTGCCAGCAGCTTGGTGGGTAGAAGCACAGATACGCAGTATTTT.